The sample holds many counts of the clone carrying this TCR beta chain. Its antigen is not identified. The entry originates in a study of T cells in Graves' hyperthyroidism and ophthalmopathy. Uncontrolled infections, other autoimmune diseases, pregnancy or lactation led to exclusion of patients. Diagnoses used clinical symptoms, serum thyroxine and TRAb, thyroid ultrasound and orbital computed tomography. Fresh 10 ml peripheral blood yielded PBMCs. V was clipped by 4 bases and J by 4 bases; unmatched bases: 4. CDR1 and CDR2 (germline): SGHRS, YFSETQ. The CDR3 has 14 residues. The TCR beta CDR3 regions underwent amplification using RNA transcripts as the source. The HTBI set primed first-round TCR CDR3 RT-PCR. MiXCR was run by TCRdb on the multiplex PCR reads, yielding one entry per CDR3 protein. Among 500,000 to 800,000 distinct CDR3 sequences, about 14% were seen once, and the ten largest hold around 13%.

Broader study findings: Blood samples included most of the expanded thyroid clonotypes exceeding 0.001.

The clonotype originates from a woman in her forties or fifties with Graves' ophthalmopathy. The specimen was blood. The chain combines TRBV5-1 with TRBJ2-1; 8 bases agree with TRBD2. The CDR3 reads CASSLSGIYNEQFF. The DNA of the CDR3 is TGCGCCAGCAGCCTTAGCGGGATTTACAATGAGCAGTTCTTC.